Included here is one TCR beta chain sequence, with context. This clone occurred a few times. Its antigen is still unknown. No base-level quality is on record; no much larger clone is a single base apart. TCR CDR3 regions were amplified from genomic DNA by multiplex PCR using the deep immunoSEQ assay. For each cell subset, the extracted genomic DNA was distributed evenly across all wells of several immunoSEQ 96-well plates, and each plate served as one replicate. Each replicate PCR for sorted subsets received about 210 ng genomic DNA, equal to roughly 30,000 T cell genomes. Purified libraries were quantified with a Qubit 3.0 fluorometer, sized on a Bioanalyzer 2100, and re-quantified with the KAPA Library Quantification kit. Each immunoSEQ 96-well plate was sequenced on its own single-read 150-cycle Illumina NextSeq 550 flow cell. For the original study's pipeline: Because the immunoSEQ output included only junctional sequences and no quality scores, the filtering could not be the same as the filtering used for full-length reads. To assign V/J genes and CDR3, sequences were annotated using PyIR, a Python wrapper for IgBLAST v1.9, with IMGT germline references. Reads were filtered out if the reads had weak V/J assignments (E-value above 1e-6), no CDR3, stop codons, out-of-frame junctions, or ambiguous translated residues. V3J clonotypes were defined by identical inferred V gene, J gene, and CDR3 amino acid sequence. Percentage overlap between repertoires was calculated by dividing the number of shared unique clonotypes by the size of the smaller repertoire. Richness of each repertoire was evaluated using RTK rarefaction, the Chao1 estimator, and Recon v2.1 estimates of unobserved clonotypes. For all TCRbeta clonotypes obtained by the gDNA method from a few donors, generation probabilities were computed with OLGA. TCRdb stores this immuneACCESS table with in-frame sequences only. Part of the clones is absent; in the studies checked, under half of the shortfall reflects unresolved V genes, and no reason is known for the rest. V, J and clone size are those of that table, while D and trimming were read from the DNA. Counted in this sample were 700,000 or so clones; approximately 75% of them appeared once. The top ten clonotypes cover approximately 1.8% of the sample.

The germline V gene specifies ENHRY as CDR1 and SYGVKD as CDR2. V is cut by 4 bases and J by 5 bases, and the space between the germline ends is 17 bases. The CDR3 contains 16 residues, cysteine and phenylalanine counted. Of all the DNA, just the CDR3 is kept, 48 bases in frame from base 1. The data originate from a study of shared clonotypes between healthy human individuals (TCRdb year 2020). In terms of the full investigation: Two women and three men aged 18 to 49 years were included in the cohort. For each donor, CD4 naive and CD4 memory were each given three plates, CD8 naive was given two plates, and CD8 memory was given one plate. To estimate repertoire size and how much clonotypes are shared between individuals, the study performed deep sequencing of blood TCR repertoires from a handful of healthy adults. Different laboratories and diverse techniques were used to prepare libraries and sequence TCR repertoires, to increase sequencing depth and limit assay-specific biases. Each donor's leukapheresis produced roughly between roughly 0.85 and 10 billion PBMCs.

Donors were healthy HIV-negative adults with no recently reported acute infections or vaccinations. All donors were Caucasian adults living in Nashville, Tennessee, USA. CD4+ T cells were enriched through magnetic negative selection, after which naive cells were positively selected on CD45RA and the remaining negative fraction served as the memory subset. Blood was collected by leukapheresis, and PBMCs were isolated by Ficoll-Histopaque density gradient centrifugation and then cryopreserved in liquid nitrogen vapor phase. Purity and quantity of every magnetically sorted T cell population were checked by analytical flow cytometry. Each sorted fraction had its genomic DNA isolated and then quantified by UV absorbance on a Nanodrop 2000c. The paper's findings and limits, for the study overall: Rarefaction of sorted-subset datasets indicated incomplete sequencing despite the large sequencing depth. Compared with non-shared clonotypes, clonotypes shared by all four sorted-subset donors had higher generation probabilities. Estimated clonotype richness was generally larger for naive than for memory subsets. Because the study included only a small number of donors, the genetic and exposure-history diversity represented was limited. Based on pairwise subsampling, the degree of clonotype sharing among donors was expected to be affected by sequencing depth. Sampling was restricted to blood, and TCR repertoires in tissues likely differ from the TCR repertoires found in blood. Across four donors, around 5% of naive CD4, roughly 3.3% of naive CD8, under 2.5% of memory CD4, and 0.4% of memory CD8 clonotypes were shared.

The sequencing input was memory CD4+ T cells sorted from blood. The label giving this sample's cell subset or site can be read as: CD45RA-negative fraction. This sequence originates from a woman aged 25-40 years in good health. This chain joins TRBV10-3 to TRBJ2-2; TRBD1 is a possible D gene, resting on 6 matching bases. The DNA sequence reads TGTGCCATCAGTGGCCATAGGGACAAGATGACCGGGGAGCTGTTTTTT. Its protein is CAISGHRDKMTGELFF.